Listed below are T cell receptor beta chains from one sample, sequenced in a study of early T cells in non-severe SARS-CoV-2 infection. Using its own MiXCR run on the 5' RACE reads, TCRdb lists one record per CDR3 protein. The data contain 60,000 to 65,000 distinct CDR3 sequences, around an eighth of them seen just once; the ten biggest clones take up roughly 4%. Sample: whole blood. The receptors were sampled from an adult who was a healthcare worker with PCR-confirmed SARS-CoV-2 infection or an uninfected control (not recorded which). CDR3s include the opening cysteine and the closing phenylalanine or tryptophan. The order of the fields is J gene, CDR3 length, clone size, D gene, V gene, CDR3 DNA, CDR3 protein. D genes are given only for firm matches. Size tells how often a clone was seen (once, few, many) or the class of an expanded clone, and some rows leave it out.

j_gene: TRBJ1-2
len: 13
abundance: -
d_gene: -
v_gene: TRBV7-2
CDR3nt: TGTGCCAGCAGTCCAGGGGTTTTGAGGGGCTACACCTTC
CDR3aa: CASSPGVLRGYTF

j_gene: TRBJ1-5
len: 12
abundance: many
d_gene: -
v_gene: TRBV6-2/TRBV6-3
CDR3nt: TGTGCCAGCAGTAAAGGGGGTCAGCCCCAGCATTTT
CDR3aa: CASSKGGQPQHF

j_gene: TRBJ2-3
len: 15
abundance: many
d_gene: -
v_gene: TRBV4-1
CDR3nt: TGCGCCAGCAGCCAAGATAGGGGACTTTCAGATACGCAGTATTTT
CDR3aa: CASSQDRGLSDTQYF

j_gene: TRBJ2-5
len: 15
abundance: -
d_gene: TRBD1
v_gene: TRBV7-2
CDR3nt: TGTGCCAGCAGCTTTGGGGACAGGGAACAAGAGACCCAGTACTTC
CDR3aa: CASSFGDREQETQYF

j_gene: TRBJ1-5
len: 14
abundance: many
d_gene: -
v_gene: TRBV28
CDR3nt: TGTGCCAGCAGCCGAGGAGGCCCCGATCAGCCCCAGCATTTT
CDR3aa: CASSRGGPDQPQHF

j_gene: TRBJ2-1
len: 11
abundance: -
d_gene: -
v_gene: TRBV5-1
CDR3nt: TGCGCCAGCGTGGCTTACAATGAGCAGTTCTTC
CDR3aa: CASVAYNEQFF

j_gene: TRBJ2-3
len: 16
abundance: few
d_gene: TRBD2
v_gene: TRBV7-7
CDR3nt: TGTGCTAGCAGCTTAGGTCTAGCGGGAGGCACAGATACGCAGTATTTT
CDR3aa: CASSLGLAGGTDTQYF

j_gene: TRBJ2-4
len: 14
abundance: many
d_gene: TRBD1
v_gene: TRBV12-3/TRBV12-4
CDR3nt: TGTGCCAGCAGTTTTGACAGGGTGATAGACATTCAGTACTTC
CDR3aa: CASSFDRVIDIQYF

j_gene: TRBJ1-1
len: 13
abundance: many
d_gene: TRBD1
v_gene: TRBV20-1
CDR3nt: TGCAGTGTTACAGGGGCCGTGAACACTGAAGCTTTCTTT
CDR3aa: CSVTGAVNTEAFF

j_gene: TRBJ2-3
len: 16
abundance: many
d_gene: -
v_gene: TRBV12-3/TRBV12-4
CDR3nt: TGTGCCAGCAGTTTAAGGGCGGTCATCTTCACAGATACGCAGTATTTT
CDR3aa: CASSLRAVIFTDTQYF

j_gene: TRBJ2-2
len: 14
abundance: few
d_gene: -
v_gene: TRBV7-9
CDR3nt: TGTGCCAGCAGCTCCCAACGAATCACCGGGGAGCTGTTTTTT
CDR3aa: CASSSQRITGELFF